This TCR beta chain was obtained from a study of T cell clonotyping in hematopoietic cell transplantation. Study-wide context: Recipient samples before transplant were obtained post-cytoreduction.

V shed 11 bases and J 5 bases; nucleotides not matched to a gene: 9. This CDR3 has 13 residues. CDR1 ENHRY and CDR2 SYGVKD come from the germline V gene. Generated by immunoSEQ multiplex PCR, the TCRdb table keeps only in-frame clones and is missing some. Here the sample spans 46,000 or so clones, 86% being singletons. Sample time point: recipient sample about 28 days before transplant, after cytoreduction. The sequence derives from a man aged 55 to 69 with biphenotypic leukemia. Some clones in this sample may be carry-over from other donors' samples. Here the sequenced sample was peripheral blood mononuclear cells, taken before stem cell transplant. The gene calls are TRBV10-3 and TRBJ2-5, with 9 bases that match TRBD1. This chain's CDR3 is CASRDRALETQYF. CDR3 DNA: TGTGCCTCTCGGGACAGGGCTCTGGAGACCCAGTACTTC.